These 2 T cell receptor beta chains originate from one sample sequenced in a study of cytomegalovirus exposure and HLA in healthy donors (dated by TCRdb to 2016 to 2017). Receptor libraries were prepared by the immunoSEQ multiplex PCR assay. A mixture of 60 forward primers for TCR Vbeta segments and 13 reverse primers for TCR Jbeta segments was used in the multiplex PCR. TCRdb provides this immuneACCESS table in a form limited to in-frame rearrangements. Some clones are lacking; in checked studies, under half of them reflect an unresolved V gene, and why the rest are absent is not known. The sample contains about 93,000 clones, roughly 79% of them found a single time. The ten most abundant clones make up roughly 0.63% of the sample. Sequences were obtained from PBMCs. The source of these receptors is a man aged 25-45 years in good health and CMV-seronegative.

This chain joins TRBV5-1 and TRBJ2-3; a possible D gene is TRBD1 (5 bases). CDR3 length: 14 residues. V dropped 0 bases and J dropped 4 bases, with 9 bases sitting between them. Germline-derived CDR1 and CDR2 are SGHRS and YFSETQ. CDR3 sequence (DNA): TGCGCCAGCAGCTTGGCCAGGGCGGCAGATACGCAGTATTTT. Protein product: CASSLARAADTQYF. The variable domain in full, with the rest retrieved from reference TRBV5-1 and TRBJ2-3, is KAGVTQTPRYLIKTRGQQVTLSCSPISGHRSVSWYQQTPGQGLQFLFEYFSETQRNKGNFPGRFSGRQFSNSRSEMNVSTLELGDSALYLCASSLARAADTQYFGPGTRLTVL.

This chain joins TRBV7-8 and TRBJ2-7; the match to TRBD2 covers 13 bases. The J segment lost 4 bases and the V segment lost 3 bases, leaving 6 bases of the junction unmatched. Germline CDR1 is SGHVS and CDR2 is FQNEAQ. The CDR3 covers 16 residues. CDR3 nucleotides: TGTGCCAGCAGCTTGGGTGGACTAGCGGGGGATTACGAGCAGTACTTC. Its protein is CASSLGGLAGDYEQYF.